Below, one T cell receptor beta chain is given with its context. No antigen is known for it. Per-nucleotide qualities are absent, and no much larger clonotype sits a single base away. From the cysteine through the phenylalanine, the CDR3 covers 13 amino acids. The only DNA kept is the CDR3, 39 bases in frame from the first base. Sequences SQVTM (CDR1) and ANQGSEA (CDR2) are obtained from the germline V gene. The junction shows trimming of 5 bases on V and 4 bases on J, plus 14 bases between the germline ends. According to the study, the label for this sample's treatment or condition signals: live attenuated yellow fever vaccine strain. At every blood-draw timepoint, two biological replicates of bulk PBMCs were collected. A standard Ficoll-Paque protocol was used to isolate PBMCs from peripheral blood. TriZol was used to extract RNA from bulk PBMCs, from CD4 and CD8 fractions, and from dextramer-positive and dextramer-negative fractions.

The record originates from a study of T cells after yellow fever vaccination (dated by TCRdb to between 2017 and 2020). In the study overall: Libraries from fractions with low cell numbers were prepared with the SMART-Seq v4 Ultra Low Input RNA kit. To follow T-cell clones before and after primary and booster YFV17D yellow fever vaccination, bulk TCR alpha and beta repertoires were sequenced over time. The cohort comprised two healthy male donors, one aged 18 to 29 and one aged 30 to 40 years. Blood was collected at multiple timepoints before and after primary and secondary immunization, and bulk PBMC replicates and cell subsets were isolated. Overall results and qualifications from the work: The secondary T-cell response was weaker than the primary response but faster, peaking on day 5 instead of day 15. Because only two donors were included in the study, the extent to which the findings can be generalized is limited. Most clones expanded after primary vaccination were re-detected after the booster (around 96% of CD4 and about nine tenths of CD8), suggesting broad memory maintenance. A small fraction of clonotypes showed up in both the CD4 and CD8 compartments, probably as a result of convergent recombination. Computational filtering was required because FACS-sorted repertoires could contain abundant contaminating clonotypes from the bulk population.

Synthesis of TCR cDNA relied on 5'RACE template switching, a step that introduced a universal primer site along with unique molecular identifiers. Priming of cDNA synthesis was performed from both the TCR alpha and TCR beta constant segments. Two PCR steps were used to amplify libraries, with sample barcodes and sequencing adapters being added in the second step. Libraries were sequenced on Illumina HiSeq 2500 (2x100 bp) or NovaSeq (2x150 bp). From the authors' description of their analysis: MIGEC handled demultiplexing of reads and collapsing into UMI consensus sequences, while MiXCR performed V(D)J alignment. Using edgeR on replicate PBMC samples, clonotypes were called vaccine-responding if FDR was below 0.01 and the log2 fold change was above 5 up to day 15. Each bulk clonotype was labeled CD4 or CD8 based on which sequenced repertoire, CD4 or CD8, contained the clonotype at higher abundance. In TCRdb, the public reads were trimmed at Q25 with fastp and aligned with MiXCR, with productive beta chains retained. Each entry merges the rows of one CDR3 protein and shows their most common DNA and genes. The V and J calls here are based on TCRdb, not the publication. This sample has 620,000 or so distinct CDR3 sequences in its table, and about 12% of those were observed once. Together, the top ten hold just under 15% of the sample.

The clonotype was recovered from a man under 40 who received the YFV17D yellow fever vaccine. Sample: PBMCs, taken on the day of the yellow fever booster vaccination. The chain is assembled from TRBV29-1 and TRBJ2-5; matching of 6 bases hints at TRBD2 as the D gene. CDR3 region: CSVWEVRRETQYF. The sequenced DNA: TGCAGCGTTTGGGAGGTCAGGCGAGAGACCCAGTACTTC. The full variable domain, completed from the reference TRBV29-1 and TRBJ2-5 proteins outside the CDR3, reads SAVISQKPSRDICQRGTSLTIQCQVDSQVTMMFWYRQQPGQSLTLIATANQGSEATYESGFVIDKFPISRPNLTFSTLTVSNMSPEDSSIYLCSVWEVRRETQYFGPGTRLLVL.